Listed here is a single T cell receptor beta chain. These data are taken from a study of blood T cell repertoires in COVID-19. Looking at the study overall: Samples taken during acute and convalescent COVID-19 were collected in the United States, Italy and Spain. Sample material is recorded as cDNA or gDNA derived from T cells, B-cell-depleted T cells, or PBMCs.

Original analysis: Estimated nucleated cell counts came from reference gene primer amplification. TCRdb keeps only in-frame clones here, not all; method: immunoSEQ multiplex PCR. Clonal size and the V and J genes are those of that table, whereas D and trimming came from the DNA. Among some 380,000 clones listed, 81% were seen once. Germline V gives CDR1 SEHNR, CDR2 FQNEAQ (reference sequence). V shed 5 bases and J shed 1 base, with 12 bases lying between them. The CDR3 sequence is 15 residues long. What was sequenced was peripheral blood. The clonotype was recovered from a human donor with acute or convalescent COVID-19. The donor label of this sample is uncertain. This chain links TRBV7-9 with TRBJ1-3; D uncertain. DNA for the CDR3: TGTGCCAGCAGCCCCAGTACAGTTTCTGGAAACACCATATATTTT. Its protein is CASSPSTVSGNTIYF.